These 17 T cell receptor beta chains originate from one sample sequenced in a study of cytomegalovirus exposure and HLA in healthy donors. Primers: 60 Vbeta forward and 13 Jbeta reverse. Assay used: immunoSEQ multiplex PCR; TCRdb lists only in-frame clones, some missing. This sample yields around 130,000 clones, of which 65% to 85% are seen a single time; around 2% belongs to the top ten. Sequenced: PBMCs. The receptors were gathered from a woman between 35 and 50 years old in good health and CMV-seronegative.

The J gene is TRBJ2-2, the V gene TRBV2, with TRBD2 matching over 8 bases. Germline CDR1 is SNHLY and CDR2 is FYNNEI. J gave up 7 bases and V 5 bases, and 9 bases lay outside the gene matches. There are 15 residues in the CDR3. The CDR3 DNA reads as TGTGCCAGCAGTCTAAACGGGGGGGCCGTCGGGGAGCTGTTTTTT. Its protein product is CASSLNGGAVGELFF.

J is TRBJ2-7 and V is TRBV4-2; 8 bases agree with TRBD1. The CDR3 is 15 residues long. Germline assignment: CDR1 LGHNA and CDR2 YNFKEQ. The V and J ends lost 2 bases and 5 bases, in that order; junction bases with no gene match: 8. The CDR3 here is CASSQFSGTGNEQYF. In DNA form, the CDR3 reads TGTGCCAGCAGCCAATTTTCCGGGACAGGTAACGAGCAGTACTTC.

The genes are TRBV19 and TRBJ2-5, with 7 bases aligning to TRBD1. The CDR3 is 14 amino acids. Germline V gives CDR1 LNHDA, CDR2 SQIVND (reference sequence). After removal of 5 bases from V and 3 bases from J, the junction contained 6 bases not matched to a gene. CDR3 sequence (DNA): TGTGCCAGTAGTCTAAGGACAGGCGAAGAGACCCAGTACTTC. This gives the protein CASSLRTGEETQYF.

The chain carries TRBV4-1 and TRBJ1-1; D uncertain. The CDR3 has 14 residues. Germline lookup yields CDR1 MGHRA and CDR2 YSYEKL. With 0 bases removed from V and 0 bases from J, the gap between germline ends came to 5 bases. For the CDR3, the DNA is TGCGCCAGCAGCCAAGAATCAATGAACACTGAAGCTTTCTTT. Translation gives CASSQESMNTEAFF.

The chain recombines TRBV7-2 with TRBJ2-1, with D possibly matching TRBD2 (7 bases). The CDR3 length is 18 residues. Per germline, CDR1 SGHTA and CDR2 FQGNSA. The V end was cut by 4 bases, the J end by 4 bases, with 23 bases between. CDR3 in amino acids: CASSSAPGRGGRYNEQFF. DNA of the CDR3: TGTGCCAGCAGCTCGGCCCCGGGGAGGGGGGGGCGATACAATGAGCAGTTCTTC. The whole variable domain, remainder taken from reference TRBV7-2 and TRBJ2-1, is GAGVSQSPSNKVTEKGKDVELRCDPISGHTALYWYRQSLGQGLEFLIYFQGNSAPDKSGLPSDRFSAERTGGSVSTLTIQRTQQEDSAVYLCASSSAPGRGGRYNEQFFGPGTRLTVL.

Only a few counts were recorded for this clone. The chain joins TRBV13 to TRBJ2-1; D remains unclear. The CDR3 runs to 14 residues. V was trimmed by 2 bases and J by 4 bases, leaving 9 bases between them. From germline, CDR1 is PRHDT and CDR2 FYEKMQ (reference sequence). The CDR3 protein is CASSLKSQYNEQFF. The DNA of the CDR3 is TGTGCCAGCAGCTTAAAGTCTCAGTACAATGAGCAGTTCTTC.

V usage is TRBV19 and J usage is TRBJ2-7; 7 bases line up with TRBD2. The CDR3 length is 12 residues. V was clipped by 8 bases and J by 3 bases; unmatched bases: 4. Germline loops: CDR1 LNHDA, CDR2 SQIVND (reference sequence). The CDR3: CASGRGDYEQYF. In DNA, the CDR3 is TGTGCCAGTGGACGGGGGGACTACGAGCAGTACTTC.

This clone was found once. The gene calls are TRBV27 and TRBJ2-2, with 8 bases lining up with TRBD2. The CDR3 extends over 16 amino acids. The J segment lost 2 bases and the V segment lost 6 bases, leaving 8 bases of the junction unmatched. Germline-derived CDR1 and CDR2 are MNHEY and SMNVEV (reference sequence). CDR3 sequence: CASSLGAGGNTGELFF. In nucleotides, the CDR3 is TGTGCCAGCAGCCTGGGGGCGGGAGGCAACACCGGGGAGCTGTTTTTT.

The V call is TRBV6-1, the J call TRBJ1-5, with D perhaps TRBD1 (6 bases). The germline CDR1 and CDR2 sequences are MNHNS and SASEGT. The CDR3 covers 16 residues. V lost 1 base and J lost 2, with 12 bases in between. CDR3 region: CASSEGGGSGNQPQHF. The CDR3 coding sequence is TGTGCCAGCAGTGAAGGAGGGGGTTCAGGCAATCAGCCCCAGCATTTT.

The chain recombines TRBV6-5 with TRBJ2-7; the D gene is possibly TRBD1 (5 bases). This CDR3 spans 14 amino acids. Germline V lookup: CDR1 MNHEY, CDR2 SVGAGI. CDR3 sequence (DNA): TGTGCAGTTCGATCGGCAGGGTCTAGGTACGAGCAGTACTTC. Amino acid sequence: CAVRSAGSRYEQYF.

V usage is TRBV20-1 and J usage is TRBJ2-5, with D uncertain. The CDR3 spans 11 residues. CDR1 is DFQATT, CDR2 SNEGSKA, per germline (reference sequence). The germline V and J ends were trimmed by 1 base and 5 bases, with 5 bases remaining between them. Written as DNA, the CDR3 is TGCAGTGCTAGAGCGGTGGAGACCCAGTACTTC. It encodes CSARAVETQYF.

This chain connects TRBV2 to TRBJ1-1; 7 bases are shared with TRBD1. The CDR3 sequence is 16 residues long. The germline V gene encodes CDR1 SNHLY and CDR2 FYNNEI. Trimming removed 5 bases from V and 0 bases from J; junction bases left unmatched: 9. The CDR3 bases are TGTGCCAGCAGTTTTCCGGGACAGATCATGAACACTGAAGCTTTCTTT. This sequence encodes CASSFPGQIMNTEAFF.

CDR3 in DNA: TGTGCCAGCAGCTTATCCGTGGCGGGAGGACCCTACGAGCAGTACTTC. It encodes CASSLSVAGGPYEQYF. The V gene is TRBV7-6, the J gene TRBJ2-7; 8 bases align to TRBD2. CDR3 length equals 16 residues. Trimming cost V 2 bases and J 2 bases; bases outside gene matches: 8. Germline CDR1 is SGHVS and CDR2 is FNYEAQ.

The rearrangement links TRBV4-1 to TRBJ2-1; D not certain. The germline V gene encodes CDR1 MGHRA and CDR2 YSYEKL. This CDR3 spans 17 amino acids. The ends were cut back, 4 bases at V and 0 bases at J, with 16 bases in the middle. The CDR3 DNA follows: TGCGCCAGCAGCCCCTCCTCGGCGGCGAGCTCCTACAATGAGCAGTTCTTC. Protein product: CASSPSSAASSYNEQFF.

This chain uses TRBV6-1 with TRBJ1-5; 11 bases are a match to TRBD1. The CDR3 runs 15 residues. V gave up 3 bases and J gave up 7 bases; unmatched junction bases: 5. Germline assignment: CDR1 MNHNS and CDR2 SASEGT. The CDR3 loop is CASSDGQGALQPQHF. The CDR3 DNA reads as TGTGCCAGCAGTGATGGACAGGGGGCATTGCAGCCCCAGCATTTT.

Comments on this clone: At one end, the junction sequence differs from germline, possibly due to a read error. This chain's CDR3 is CAWSETSGANGLTF. CDR3 in DNA: TGTGCCTGGAGTGAAACCTCTGGGGCCAACGGCCTGACTTTC. The V gene is TRBV30, the J gene TRBJ2-6; perhaps TRBD1 as D (5 bases). Germline V gives CDR1 GTSNPN, CDR2 SVGIG (reference sequence). The CDR3 covers 14 residues.

This clone was detected once. This sequence joins TRBV19 and TRBJ1-5; the D is unclear. V lost 3 bases and J lost 4, with 7 bases in between. Per the germline V gene, CDR1 is LNHDA and CDR2 is SQIVND (reference sequence). CDR3 length: 13 residues. Here the CDR3 DNA reads TGTGCCAGTAGTATGGGCAAGAATCAGCCCCAGCATTTT. Amino acids: CASSMGKNQPQHF.